A selection of T cell receptor beta chains follows, all from one sample in a study of blood T cell repertoires in COVID-19. The method was immunoSEQ multiplex PCR; TCRdb's version includes in-frame clones alone and lacks a portion of them. The table includes some 50,000 clones, 86% detected once. Sequencing used PBMCs or T cells enriched from blood (not recorded which). These receptor sequences come from a woman between 45 and 65 years old who had recovered from COVID-19. Both conserved end residues are part of each CDR3. Fields, in order: clone size, D gene, J gene, V gene, CDR3 protein, CDR3 DNA. A D gene is named only where the DNA matches it firmly. Clone size is shown for a subset of rows, as once, few, many or a class of expanded clone.

once TRBD1 TRBJ1-2 TRBV5-4 CASRRTGTGYGYTF TGTGCCAGCCGAAGGACAGGGACGGGGTATGGCTACACCTTC
- - TRBJ2-7 TRBV28 CASSLSTVYEQYF TGTGCCAGCAGTTTATCGACAGTCTACGAGCAGTACTTC
- - TRBJ1-5 TRBV15 CSISRAYSNQPQHF TGTTCAATTTCTCGAGCCTATAGCAATCAGCCCCAGCATTTT
- TRBD2 TRBJ2-1 TRBV4-2 CASSQATGTREPNEQFF TGTGCCAGCAGCCAAGCGACCGGGACTAGAGAACCCAATGAGCAGTTCTTC
few - TRBJ1-6 TRBV19 CASRADSSYNSPLHF TGTGCCAGTAGGGCGGACAGCTCCTATAATTCACCCCTCCACTTT
- TRBD1 TRBJ1-2 TRBV5-1 CASSLTGEDYGYTF TGCGCCAGCAGCTTGACAGGGGAGGACTATGGCTACACCTTC
once - TRBJ2-7 TRBV5-6 CASSLRGRPYEQYF TGTGCCAGCAGCTTGCGTGGGCGACCCTACGAGCAGTACTTC
- - TRBJ2-3 TRBV5-1 CASSPLKQRFSPSGTDTQYF TGCGCCAGCAGCCCCTTAAAACAAAGATTCTCTCCATCCGGCACAGATACGCAGTATTTT
- - TRBJ2-1 TRBV7-2 CASSLSDSSYNEQFF TGTGCCAGCAGCTTAAGTGATAGCTCCTACAATGAGCAGTTCTTC
- - TRBJ2-1 TRBV7-2 CASSFTSSSYNEQFF TGTGCCAGCAGCTTCACTAGTAGCTCCTACAATGAGCAGTTCTTC